This TCR beta chain was identified during a study of blood T cells in healthy people across ages. Primed by a sample-barcoded 5' primer and a J-beta primer mix, a second PCR proceeded for roughly 6 to 12 cycles. Every single cDNA molecule received a tag from a template-switch adaptor with 12 random nucleotides. TCRdb reprocessed the 5' RACE reads with MiXCR, giving one entry per CDR3 protein. The sample shows 1.2 million to 1.5 million distinct CDR3 sequences, around 55% of them seen only once. The V gene's germline CDR1 is LGHNA and CDR2 YSLEER. The V end was cut by 1 base, the J end by 6 bases, with 18 bases between. The CDR3 is 16 amino acids. This clonotype was recorded once.

The specimen sequenced was blood. The receptor was isolated from a man in his late teens or twenties in good health. The chain recombines TRBV4-3 with TRBJ2-5; D uncertain. The DNA of the CDR3 is TGCGCCAGCAGCCAAGTTTTGAGCAGAATCGAAAAGACCCAGTACTTC. Protein product: CASSQVLSRIEKTQYF.